A single sample gave rise to the 29 T cell receptor beta chains below, sequenced in a study of T cell clonality in common variable immunodeficiency. Method: immunoSEQ multiplex PCR; TCRdb's copy keeps in-frame clones and lacks some. The sample gives roughly 40,000 clones, none seen only once, and the top ten clones hold around 2.8%. Sequenced material: peripheral blood mononuclear cells. These receptor sequences come from a person aged 18 to 75 in good health.

This clone was detected ten times or more. The read falls 3 residues short of the CDR3 end, and the missing part is taken from the germline J gene. The chain couples TRBV5-1 to TRBJ2-5; D may be TRBD2 (5 bases). In germline, CDR1 is SGHRS, CDR2 YFSETQ. Trimming left V 0 bases short and J 2 bases short, with 8 bases between. The CDR3 consists of 14 residues. The sequenced CDR3 bases are TGCGCCAGCAGCTTGGGTAGCGTTCAAGAGACC. Its translation: CASSLGSVQET. The CDR3 in full is CASSLGSVQETQYF.

In its sample, this clone was seen many times. Read sequence stops 3 residues before the CDR3 end, and the germline J gene provides the missing end. The rearrangement joins TRBV7-9 to TRBJ1-1; 9 bases are a match to TRBD1. This CDR3 contains 14 residues. Per germline, CDR1 SEHNR and CDR2 FQNEAQ (reference sequence). CDR3 DNA (partial): TGTGCCAGCAGCCCCACTCGGACAGGGGAGGGT. Translating gives CASSPTRTGEG. The whole CDR3 sequence is CASSPTRTGEGAFF.

This clone showed up many times. The DNA ends 3 residues before the CDR3 does, and the rest of the CDR3 is filled in from the germline J gene. V usage is TRBV12-3 or TRBV12-4 and J usage is TRBJ2-3, with D possibly matching TRBD2 (7 bases). The CDR3 length is 15 residues. With 3 bases removed from V and 5 bases from J, the gap between germline ends came to 15 bases. This CDR3 is CASSFRGGAGDTQYF. Incomplete CDR3 DNA: TGTGCCAGCAGTTTCCGAGGGGGGGCTGGAGATACG.

This clone was picked up many times. The read comes to an end 3 residues before the CDR3 does, leaving the germline J gene to fill in the end. The chain links TRBV7-3 to TRBJ2-3, with 7 positions matching TRBD2. This CDR3 is built from 15 residues. The ends lost 2 bases at V and 3 bases at J; junction bases unmatched: 5. Germline V gene sequence: CDR1 SGHTA, CDR2 FQGTGA. CDR3 DNA (partial): TGTGCCAGCAGCTTAGGGGGGGGGACGACAGATACG. Amino acid sequence: CASSLGGGTTDT. The complete CDR3 reads CASSLGGGTTDTQYF.

Many counts were recorded for this clone. The read comes to an end 3 residues before the CDR3 does, leaving the germline J gene to fill in the end. The V and J genes are TRBV5-6 and TRBJ1-5, with TRBD1 as a possible D gene (6 bases). V was pared by 2 bases and J by 4 bases, with 13 bases between. The CDR3 totals 15 residues. Germline-derived CDR1 and CDR2 are SGHDT and YYEEEE. The sequenced CDR3 bases are TGTGCCAGCAGCTTCTCCGGGGGGGCAAATCAGCCC. Amino acid sequence: CASSFSGGANQP. The complete CDR3 reads CASSFSGGANQPQHF.

This clone occurred many times. The read stops 3 residues short of the end of the CDR3; the missing end is completed from the germline J gene. This chain links TRBV5-1 with TRBJ1-2, with 12 bases aligning to TRBD1. Germline V gene sequence: CDR1 SGHRS, CDR2 YFSETQ. The CDR3 covers 17 residues. After removal of 5 bases from V and 6 bases from J, the junction contained 14 bases not matched to a gene. The CDR3 here is CASSYNSPGTGGHGYTF. Incomplete CDR3 DNA: TGCGCCAGCAGTTATAACTCACCCGGGACAGGGGGCCATGGC. Supplemented by reference TRBV5-1 and TRBJ1-2, the full variable domain reads KAGVTQTPRYLIKTRGQQVTLSCSPISGHRSVSWYQQTPGQGLQFLFEYFSETQRNKGNFPGRFSGRQFSNSRSEMNVSTLELGDSALYLCASSYNSPGTGGHGYTFGSGTRLTVV.

This clone was seen ten or more times. The DNA ends 3 residues before the CDR3 does, and the rest of the CDR3 is filled in from the germline J gene. The chain joins TRBV5-1 to TRBJ2-3; 7 nucleotides agree with TRBD1. V lost 2 bases, J lost 0 bases, and 3 bases stayed unmatched. CDR3 length: 15 residues. Germline lookup yields CDR1 SGHRS and CDR2 YFSETQ. This CDR3 is CASSFNRGSTDTQYF. The CDR3 DNA, read in part, is TGCGCCAGCAGCTTTAACAGGGGTAGCACAGATACG.

Many counts were recorded for this clone. The sequenced fragment ends 3 residues before the CDR3 boundary, so the rest is inferred from the germline J gene. The V and J genes are TRBV5-1 and TRBJ2-7; 8 bases are shared with TRBD1. The germline V gene has CDR1 SGHRS and CDR2 YFSETQ. Losses at the gene ends were 1 base for V and 3 bases for J; bases not matched to a gene: 3. CDR3 length equals 14 residues. The sequenced part of the CDR3 DNA is TGCGCCAGCAGCTTGCAGGGGGCGAGCTACGAG. Translation: CASSLQGASYE. The entire CDR3 reads CASSLQGASYEQYF.

There are many counts of this clone. The CDR3 is cut off 3 residues early in the read; its end comes from the germline J gene. The J gene is TRBJ2-7, the V gene TRBV5-1; 7 bases map to TRBD2. The germline gives CDR1 SGHRS, CDR2 YFSETQ. This CDR3 region has 15 residues. The junction had 8 bases not matched to a gene; V was cut back by 2 bases and J by 3 bases. The covered CDR3 bases are TGCGCCAGCAGCTTAGCGGGGACGGTAGACTACGAG. This translates into CASSLAGTVDYE. The CDR3 in its entirety is CASSLAGTVDYEQYF.

At least ten counts were recorded for this clone. With the read ending 3 residues before the CDR3 end, the germline J gene is used to fill in that end. The chain recombines TRBV30 with TRBJ2-7; possibly TRBD1 for D (6 bases). The ends were cut back, 2 bases at V and 4 bases at J, with 21 bases in the middle. The CDR3 extends over 16 amino acids. CDR1 is GTSNPN, CDR2 SVGIG, per germline (reference sequence). Incomplete CDR3 DNA: TGTGCCTGGAGTCCAGCTCGCAGGGGTATGTATTACGAG. It specifies CAWSPARRGMYYE. The whole CDR3 is CAWSPARRGMYYEQYF.

This clone was observed many times. The read terminates 3 residues ahead of where the CDR3 ends, so the germline J gene completes it. The chain couples TRBV30 to TRBJ1-2, with D possibly matching TRBD1 (5 bases). V was shortened by 1 base and J by 3 bases, with 9 bases between the two germline ends. The germline V gene encodes CDR1 GTSNPN and CDR2 SVGIG (reference sequence). The CDR3 is 13 residues long. The CDR3 bases that were read are TGTGCCTGGAGTGAAGGGGATCACTATGGC. Translated: CAWSEGDHYG. The whole CDR3 is CAWSEGDHYGYTF.

There are many counts of this clone. CDR3 bases read: TGTGCTAGTGCCGAACAGGGCTACGAG. Translated, it gives CASAEQGYE. Given in full, the CDR3 is CASAEQGYEQYF. J is TRBJ2-7 and V is TRBV12-5; D is perhaps TRBD1 (6 bases). The read falls 3 residues short of the CDR3 end, and the missing part is taken from the germline J gene. This CDR3 spans 12 amino acids. Per germline, CDR1 LGHNT and CDR2 FRNRAP. Trimming shortened V by 7 bases and J by 3 bases, and 10 bases separated the two germline ends.

This clone has at least ten counts. The read falls 3 residues short of the CDR3 end, and the missing part is taken from the germline J gene. V usage is TRBV5-1 and J usage is TRBJ2-1; D is perhaps TRBD2 (5 bases). Germline CDR1 is SGHRS and CDR2 is YFSETQ. The length of the CDR3 is 19 residues. Deletions cut 1 base from V and 4 bases from J, with 24 bases between. The CDR3 protein is CASSLIYSRSPGEYNEQFF. Incomplete CDR3 DNA: TGCGCCAGCAGCTTGATATACTCAAGGTCACCCGGGGAATACAATGAG.

This clone was seen at least ten times. CDR3 protein: CASSFTSATYNEQFF. The sequenced CDR3 bases are TGTGCCAGCAGCTTTACTAGCGCTACCTACAATGAG. The rearrangement uses TRBV5-6 and TRBJ2-1; 7 positions match TRBD2. The read terminates 3 residues before the CDR3 end, so the remaining end is supplied by the germline J gene. With 2 bases clipped from V and 2 bases from J, the junction kept 4 bases outside the gene matches. CDR1 is SGHDT and CDR2 is YYEEEE in the germline V gene. The CDR3 extends over 15 amino acids.

The sample holds many counts of this clone. The CDR3 end is not reached by the read, which stops 3 residues before it; the germline J gene fills it in. The chain is built from TRBV5-4 and TRBJ1-2; 8 bases match TRBD1. This CDR3 comprises 14 residues. J lost 1 base, V lost 4 bases, and 3 bases had no gene match. CDR1 is SGHNT, CDR2 YYREEE, per germline (reference sequence). The sequenced CDR3 bases are TGTGCCAGCAGCGCGGGACAGGTTAACTATGGC. As protein: CASSAGQVNYG. In full, the CDR3 reads CASSAGQVNYGYTF.

About this clone: With the read ending 3 residues before the CDR3 end, the germline J gene is used to fill in that end. The chain combines TRBV10-2 with TRBJ1-2; 9 bases fit TRBD1. V shed 9 bases, J shed 7 bases, and the junction held 6 bases outside the gene matches. CDR3 size: 12 residues. Germline V gives CDR1 WSHSY, CDR2 SAAADI. CDR3 region: CASRTGEVGYTF. CDR3 bases read: TGCGCCAGTAGGACAGGGGAGGTTGGC.

This clone was counted many times. Coverage ceases 3 residues before the CDR3 finishes, and the germline J gene fills in the end. The chain couples TRBV6-4 to TRBJ2-1; D is possibly TRBD1 (5 bases). Germline-derived CDR1 and CDR2 are MRHNA and SNTAGT. V lost 4 bases and J lost 7, with 17 bases in between. The length of the CDR3 is 15 residues. The sequenced CDR3 bases are TGTGCCAGCAGTGTGGGGCCAGGTAGCCGAAATGAG. This translates into CASSVGPGSRNE. The CDR3 in full is CASSVGPGSRNEQFF.

This clone came up many times. The read comes to an end 3 residues before the CDR3 does, leaving the germline J gene to fill in the end. The genes are TRBV2 and TRBJ1-2, with D unclear. Germline loops: CDR1 SNHLY, CDR2 FYNNEI. CDR3 length: 13 residues. V was shortened by 1 base and J by 3 bases, with 6 bases between the two germline ends. The DNA read from the CDR3 is TGTGCCAGCAGTGAAGGCACAGACTATGGC. As protein: CASSEGTDYG. In full, the CDR3 reads CASSEGTDYGYTF.

As to this clone: The DNA ends 3 residues before the CDR3 does, and the rest of the CDR3 is filled in from the germline J gene. The rearrangement joins TRBV11-3 to TRBJ2-1; 10 nucleotides align to TRBD2. This CDR3 region has 15 residues. Germline lookup yields CDR1 SGHNT and CDR2 YENEEA. V trimming: 5 bases; J trimming: 9 bases; junction bases outside the gene matches: 10. The sequenced CDR3 bases are TGTGCCAGCAGCCCTGGTCTAGCGGGAGTGGGTGAG. Translated, it gives CASSPGLAGVGE. The CDR3 in full is CASSPGLAGVGEQFF.

There are many counts of this clone. The observed sequence ends 3 residues before the CDR3 terminus, with the missing tail filled in from the germline J gene. The chain is built from TRBV19 and TRBJ2-1; TRBD1 aligns across 12 bases. V lost 7 bases to trimming and J lost 9 bases; unmatched junction nucleotides: 7. This CDR3 comprises 14 residues. Germline V gene data show CDR1 as LNHDA and CDR2 as SQIVND (reference sequence). This CDR3 reads CASTYGTGGVEQFF. The DNA read from the CDR3 is TGTGCCAGTACCTATGGGACAGGGGGCGTTGAG. Together with reference TRBV19 and TRBJ2-1, the CDR3 gives the full variable domain: DGGITQSPKYLFRKEGQNVTLSCEQNLNHDAMYWYRQDPGQGLRLIYYSQIVNDFQKGDIAEGYSVSREKKESFPLTVTSAQKNPTAFYLCASTYGTGGVEQFFGPGTRLTVL.

This clone was observed at least ten times. The read ends 3 residues before the CDR3 terminus; that terminus is restored from the germline J gene. This sequence joins TRBV11-2 and TRBJ2-4, with D perhaps TRBD1 or TRBD2 (5 bases each). From germline, CDR1 is SGHAT and CDR2 FQNNGV. V lost 0 bases, J lost 9 bases, and 15 bases lay in between. This CDR3 is built from 15 residues. The CDR3 loop reads CASSLDQPGRGIQYF. The sequenced CDR3 bases are TGTGCCAGCAGCTTAGATCAGCCGGGAAGGGGCATT.

At least ten counts were recorded for this clone. The read gets to within 3 residues of the CDR3 end, and the germline J gene fills in the rest. V gene TRBV7-6 combines with J gene TRBJ2-2; TRBD1 is a possible D gene (6 bases). CDR3 size: 15 residues. Trimming cost V 0 bases and J 5 bases, with 10 bases left between them. Looked up from germline, CDR1 is SGHVS and CDR2 is FNYEAQ. The CDR3 region is CASSLAGGQTGELFF. The sequenced part of the CDR3 DNA is TGTGCCAGCAGCTTAGCTGGGGGACAAACCGGGGAG.

This clone was picked up many times. The read terminates 3 residues before the CDR3 end, so the remaining end is supplied by the germline J gene. The chain employs TRBV2 and TRBJ2-2; D ambiguous. The CDR3 runs to 14 residues. Germline CDR1 and CDR2: SNHLY and FYNNEI. V lost 4 bases, J lost 3 bases, and 9 bases lay in between. CDR3 protein: CASSGRHYTGELFF. CDR3 bases read: TGTGCCAGCAGTGGGCGGCACTACACCGGGGAG.

This clone came up many times. The CDR3 extends 3 residues past the end of the read, so its final part is completed from the germline J gene. The chain uses TRBV7-9 and TRBJ2-5; TRBD1 agrees at 8 bases. Looked up from germline, CDR1 is SEHNR and CDR2 is FQNEAQ (reference sequence). Trimming took 4 bases from V and 5 from J; bases not matched to a gene: 6. The CDR3 is made up of 14 amino acids. The CDR3 spells CASSSRTGRETQYF. CDR3 bases read: TGTGCCAGCAGCTCACGGACAGGGAGGGAGACC.

This clone was detected ten times or more. The read comes to an end 3 residues before the CDR3 does, leaving the germline J gene to fill in the end. This sequence joins TRBV20-1 and TRBJ2-7; 7 bases line up with TRBD1. CDR1 and CDR2 (germline): DFQATT, SNEGSKA (reference sequence). This CDR3 is built from 12 residues. V shed 6 bases, J shed 1 base, and the junction held 3 bases outside the gene matches. Here the CDR3 reads CSARTGSYEQYF. The CDR3 bases that were read are TGCAGTGCCCGGACAGGTTCCTACGAG.

This clone appeared many times. This CDR3 is CASSQNWDRARSPLHF. The DNA read from the CDR3 is TGTGCCAGCAGCCAAAATTGGGACAGGGCAAGGTCACCC. This chain uses TRBV3-1 (or the pseudogene TRBV3-2) with TRBJ1-6; 9 bases map to TRBD1. The read terminates 3 residues ahead of where the CDR3 ends, so the germline J gene completes it. The germline V gene encodes CDR1 LGHDT and CDR2 YNNKEL (reference sequence). V was pared by 2 bases and J by 10 bases, with 9 bases of the junction left unmatched. The CDR3 contains 16 residues.

This clone was observed many times. Sequencing ends 3 residues short of the CDR3 end; the germline J gene provides the rest. The rearrangement uses TRBV30 and TRBJ2-6; D may be TRBD2 (5 bases). The CDR3 covers 15 residues. Germline loops: CDR1 GTSNPN, CDR2 SVGIG (reference sequence). V was clipped by 0 bases and J by 0 bases, with 6 bases between them. The sequenced CDR3 bases are TGTGCCTGGAGTGTCGGACTCTCTGGGGCCAACGTC. It translates to CAWSVGLSGANV. The whole CDR3 region reads CAWSVGLSGANVLTF. The full variable domain, rest sourced from reference TRBV30 and TRBJ2-6, is SQTIHQWPATLVQPVGSPLSLECTVEGTSNPNLYWYRQAAGRGLQLLFYSVGIGQISSEVPQNLSASRPQDRQFILSSKKLLLSDSGFYLCAWSVGLSGANVLTFGAGSRLTVL.

This clone was seen repeatedly, ten times or more. The read terminates 3 residues ahead of where the CDR3 ends, so the germline J gene completes it. The chain recombines TRBV5-6 with TRBJ2-7, with D possibly TRBD1 on 6 matching bases. V shed 4 bases and J shed 5 bases, with 16 bases lying between them. The CDR3 totals 14 residues. CDR1 and CDR2 (germline): SGHDT, YYEEEE. Partial CDR3 DNA: TGTGCCAGCAGCAATCTACAGGGTTACGACGAG. It is translated as CASSNLQGYDE. The entire CDR3 protein is CASSNLQGYDEQYF.

This clone appeared many times. The read terminates 3 residues before the CDR3 end, so the remaining end is supplied by the germline J gene. The chain uses TRBV4-1 and TRBJ2-5; 13 bases agree with TRBD2. CDR1 is MGHRA and CDR2 is YSYEKL in the germline V gene. Trimming took 2 bases from V and 4 from J; bases not matched to a gene: 4. The CDR3 runs to 16 residues. The CDR3 region is CASSQPRTSGRETQYF. Incomplete CDR3 DNA: TGCGCCAGCAGCCAACCGAGGACTAGCGGGAGAGAGACC.